Following are 2 T cell receptor beta chains from one sample sequenced in a study of CD8+CD57+ T cells in acquired aplastic anemia. The template used for profiling TCR beta VDJ and CDR3 was genomic DNA. TCRdb fed the reads into MiXCR, producing one record per CDR3 protein. The sample yields about 220,000 distinct CDR3 sequences, roughly 33% seen once. Source material: sorted CD4+, CD8+, or CD8+CD57+ T cells (not recorded which) from PBMCs. The receptors were sampled from a human donor in good health, serving as a control.

The genes are TRBV6-1 and TRBJ2-3, with 7 bases fitting TRBD2. J lost 7 bases, V lost 2 bases, and 9 bases had no gene match. Germline V gene sequence: CDR1 MNHNS, CDR2 SASEGT. The CDR3 is 15 amino acids. For the CDR3, the DNA is TGTGCCAGCAGTGAATGGACTAGGTACAGCAATACGCAGTATTTT. Amino acids: CASSEWTRYSNTQYF.

This clonotype has ten or more counts. The V and J genes are TRBV7-2 and TRBJ1-1; D unclear. Per germline, CDR1 SGHTA and CDR2 FQGNSA. Between the trimmed V and J ends, which lost 1 base and 3 bases, there was a span of 12 bases. The CDR3 covers 15 residues. CDR3 protein: CASSLVGSGDTEAFF. CDR3 sequence (DNA): TGTGCCAGCAGCTTAGTGGGCAGCGGAGACACTGAAGCTTTCTTT.